This T cell receptor beta chain was identified in a study of Tregs in tolerant kidney transplant recipients. General study results and limits: This study did not directly address biological reproducibility. Tregs expanded with activated donor B cells seemed most donor-specific.

The nonmyeloablative bone marrow transplants came from related graft donors, with transient mixed chimerism. The CDR3 loop spans 13 amino acids. Germline CDR1 reads KGHSH; CDR2 reads LQKENI. Trimming took off 6 bases at V and 2 bases at J, with 10 bases between the two ends. Points on this clone: Its antigen is still unknown.

TCRdb keeps only in-frame clones here, not all; method: immunoSEQ multiplex PCR. In the table there are about 64,000 clones, approximately 87% of which are singletons. The sample here was CD4+ T cells from blood (PBMCs), taken 6 months after the transplant. V gene TRBV18 combines with J gene TRBJ2-5, with a weak D call TRBD1 (6 bases). This receptor was obtained from a human patient who received a combined kidney and bone marrow transplant. Some T cells may be the graft donor's. The CDR3 spells CASSQDRQETQYF. CDR3 in DNA: TGTGCCAGCTCCCAGGACAGACAAGAGACCCAGTACTTC.